This T cell receptor beta chain was documented in a study of blood T cell repertoires in COVID-19. Overall study: Acute and convalescent COVID-19 samples came from the United States, Italy and Spain.

In the original workflow: Reference gene primer amplification gave nucleated cell count estimates. The assay was immunoSEQ multiplex PCR, and TCRdb's table has in-frame clones only and misses some. Clonal size and the V and J genes are those of that table, whereas D and trimming came from the DNA. The profile shows around 110,000 clones, about 89% of them singletons. In germline, CDR1 is SGHTA, CDR2 FQGTGA. The CDR3 loop spans 16 amino acids. The V and J ends lost 5 bases and 5 bases respectively, with 19 bases between them. Sequenced input: peripheral blood. The rearrangement links TRBV7-3 to TRBJ2-1; D is perhaps TRBD2 (5 bases). This TCR derives from a woman aged 30 to 39 with acute or convalescent COVID-19. The CDR3: CASSRNSASLDNEQFF. In DNA form, the CDR3 reads TGTGCCAGCAGCCGCAATAGCGCTAGTCTAGACAATGAGCAGTTCTTC.